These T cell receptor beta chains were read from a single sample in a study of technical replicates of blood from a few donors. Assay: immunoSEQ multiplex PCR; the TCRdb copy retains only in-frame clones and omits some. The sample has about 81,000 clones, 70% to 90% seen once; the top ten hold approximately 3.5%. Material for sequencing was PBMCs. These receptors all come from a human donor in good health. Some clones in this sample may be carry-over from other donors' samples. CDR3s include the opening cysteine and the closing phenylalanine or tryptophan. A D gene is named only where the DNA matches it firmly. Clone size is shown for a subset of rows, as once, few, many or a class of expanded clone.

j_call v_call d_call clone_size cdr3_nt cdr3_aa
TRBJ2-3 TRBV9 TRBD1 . TGTGCCAGCAGCGTACAGACAGGGGAGGCAGCAGATACGCAGTATTTT CASSVQTGEAADTQYF
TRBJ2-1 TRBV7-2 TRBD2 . TGTGCCAGCAGCCCCGGGCGGGGGGGGATGGGGCAGTTCTTC CASSPGRGGMGQFF
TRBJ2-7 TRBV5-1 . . TGCGCCAGCAACCTAAGCTCCTACGAGCAGTACTTC CASNLSSYEQYF
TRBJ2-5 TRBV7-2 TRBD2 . TGTGCCAGCAGCTTCGGGGGGGCCGTCGAGACCCAGTACTTC CASSFGGAVETQYF
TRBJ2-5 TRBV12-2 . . TGTGCAAGTCGCTTAGTACGGCGGGGGGGCCTAGAGACCCAGTACTTC CASRLVRRGGLETQYF
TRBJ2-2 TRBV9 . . TGTGCCAGCAGCACCTATAGTTCCGGGGAGCTGTTTTTT CASSTYSSGELFF
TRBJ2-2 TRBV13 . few TGTGCCAGCAGCTTAGGCGGTGGTATCGGGGAGCTGTTTTTT CASSLGGGIGELFF
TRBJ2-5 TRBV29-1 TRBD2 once TGCAGCGCCGGGGGACTAGCGAGGGGGGAGACCCAGTACTTC CSAGGLARGETQYF
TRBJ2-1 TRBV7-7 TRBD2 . TGTGCCAGCAGCCCTGGGACTAACAATGAGCAGTTCTTC CASSPGTNNEQFF
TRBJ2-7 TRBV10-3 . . TGTGCCACAAAGGGCCAGGGAACCTACGAGCAGTACTTC CATKGQGTYEQYF
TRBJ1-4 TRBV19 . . TGTGCCAGTAGTACTCAGGGACAAAATGAAAAACTGTTTTTT CASSTQGQNEKLFF
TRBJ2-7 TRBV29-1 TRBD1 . TGCAGCGTTGAAGACAGGGGGTCCTACGAGCAGTACTTC CSVEDRGSYEQYF
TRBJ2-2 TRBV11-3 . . TGTGCCAGCAACCTCCGCCGGGTCAACACGGGCGGGGAGCTGTTTTTT CASNLRRVNTGGELFF
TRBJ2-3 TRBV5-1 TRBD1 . TGCGCCAGCAGCTTGGGGGGGACAGTGGATACGCAGTATTTT CASSLGGTVDTQYF
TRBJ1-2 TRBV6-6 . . TGTGCCAGCGGCGAATTGTGGGGCAGGGACTATGGCTACACCTTC CASGELWGRDYGYTF
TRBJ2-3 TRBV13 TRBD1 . TGTGCCAGCAGCTCCTGGGACAGAAGCACAGATACGCAGTATTTT CASSSWDRSTDTQYF
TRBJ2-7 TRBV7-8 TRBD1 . TGTGCCAGCAGCTTATACCCAATCGGACAGGGGGCGCTGAGGGACGAGCAGTACTTC CASSLYPIGQGALRDEQYF
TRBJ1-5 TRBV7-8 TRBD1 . TGTGCCAGCCGACTCGACGGGACAGGGGTGGGTCAGCCCCAGCATTTT CASRLDGTGVGQPQHF
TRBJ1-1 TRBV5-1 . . TGCGCCAGCAGCTTGGACATTACTGAAGCTTTCTTT CASSLDITEAFF
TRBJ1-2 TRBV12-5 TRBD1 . TGTGCTAGTGGGATATCAGGGGGTGGCTACACCTTC CASGISGGGYTF
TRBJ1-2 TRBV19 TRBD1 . TGTGCCAGTAGTAACCGGGACAGCTATGGCTACACCTTC CASSNRDSYGYTF
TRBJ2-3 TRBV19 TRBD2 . TGTGCCAGTAGTGCGAAACTAGCGGGAGATGCAGATACGCAGTATTTT CASSAKLAGDADTQYF
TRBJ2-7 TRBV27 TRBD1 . TGTGCCAGCAGTCTGACAGGGGGGCCTTTTGAGCAGTACTTC CASSLTGGPFEQYF
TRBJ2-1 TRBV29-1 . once TGCAGCGTTGAATTAGCCGGGGACAATGAGCAGTTCTTC CSVELAGDNEQFF
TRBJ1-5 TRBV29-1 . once TGCAGCGTTGAGACAGGTGACAATCAGCCCCAGCATTTT CSVETGDNQPQHF
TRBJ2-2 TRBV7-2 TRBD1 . TGTGCCAGCAGCGTGGACAGGGGGGGTCCCGGGGAGCTGTTTTTT CASSVDRGGPGELFF
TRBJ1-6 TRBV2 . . TGTGCCAGCAGTACGACACGTAATAATTCACCCCTCCACTTT CASSTTRNNSPLHF
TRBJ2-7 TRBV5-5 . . TGTGCCAGCAGCGCCACCCCTAGATACGAGCAGTACTTC CASSATPRYEQYF
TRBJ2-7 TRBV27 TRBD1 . TGTGCCAGCAGTTTTTACGGACAGGGGAACTACGAGCAGTACTTC CASSFYGQGNYEQYF
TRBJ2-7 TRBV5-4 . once TGTGCCAGCAGCTTGTACGGGGATTCATCCTACGAGCAGTACTTC CASSLYGDSSYEQYF
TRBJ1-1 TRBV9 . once TGTGCCAGCAGCGTAGTGGACAGGAACACTGAAGCTTTCTTT CASSVVDRNTEAFF
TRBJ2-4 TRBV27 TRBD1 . TGTGCCAGCAGTTTATCACAGGGGTTTGAAAACATTCAGTACTTC CASSLSQGFENIQYF
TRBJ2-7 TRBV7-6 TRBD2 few TGTGCCAGCAGCGTCACTAGCGGGGGGGCCAACGAGCAGTACTTC CASSVTSGGANEQYF
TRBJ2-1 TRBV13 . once TGTGCCAGCAGCTTACGTCGGGAGACGGTACTTAATGAGCAGTTCTTC CASSLRRETVLNEQFF
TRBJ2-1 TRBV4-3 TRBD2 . TGCGCCAGCAGCCAGCAACTAGCGGGGGTTTACAATGAGCAGTTCTTC CASSQQLAGVYNEQFF
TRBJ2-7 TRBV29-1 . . TGCAGCGTTGCGACAGGCTCCTACGAGCAGTACTTC CSVATGSYEQYF